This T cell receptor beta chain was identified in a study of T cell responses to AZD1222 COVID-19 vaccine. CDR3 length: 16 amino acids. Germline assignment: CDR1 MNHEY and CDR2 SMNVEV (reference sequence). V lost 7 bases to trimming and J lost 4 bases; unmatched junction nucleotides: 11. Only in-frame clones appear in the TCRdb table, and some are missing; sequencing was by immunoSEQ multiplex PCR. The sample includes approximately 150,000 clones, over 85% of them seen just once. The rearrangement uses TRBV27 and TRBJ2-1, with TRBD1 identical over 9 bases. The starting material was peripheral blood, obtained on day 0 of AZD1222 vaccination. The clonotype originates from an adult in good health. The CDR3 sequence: CASTSGGTGRYNEQFF. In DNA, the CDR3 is TGTGCCAGCACCTCAGGAGGGACAGGGCGTTACAATGAGCAGTTCTTC.